This T cell receptor beta chain came from a study of blood T cell repertoires in COVID-19. Study background: From the United States, Italy and Spain came samples of acute and convalescent COVID-19. T cells, B-cell-depleted T cells, or PBMCs supplied cDNA or gDNA.

In the authors' methods: It was from reference gene primer amplification that nucleated cell counts were estimated. Sequencing used immunoSEQ multiplex PCR; TCRdb keeps in-frame clones, though not all of them. V, J and clone size were drawn from that table, and D and trimming were deduced from the DNA. The repertoire holds about 200,000 clones, with 70% to 90% as singletons. V was clipped by 4 bases and J by 1 base, with 10 bases between them. CDR1 is LGHDT, CDR2 YNNKEL, per germline (reference sequence). The CDR3 length is 14 residues. The receptor's source is a woman at least 80 years old with acute or convalescent COVID-19. The rearrangement uses TRBV3-1 (or the pseudogene TRBV3-2) and TRBJ1-1; no definite D call. The material sequenced was peripheral blood. Written as DNA, the CDR3 is TGTGCCAGCAGCCCCTACGGAGCGAACACTGAAGCTTTCTTT. It codes for CASSPYGANTEAFF.